The source of this TCR beta chain is a study of shared clonotypes between healthy human individuals. In the study overall: Donors, aged 18 to 49, were a couple of women and a few men.

Study-wide results and caveats: Naive CD4 clonotypes overlapped across a few donors at approximately 4.5%. Relative to clonotypes present in all four donors, those not shared had lower generation probabilities.

CD45RO-negative, CCR7-selected cells formed the naive CD8 fraction, which excluded terminally differentiated effector memory CD45RA+ cells. Comments on this clone: Its antigen is not identified.

The CDR3 runs 15 residues. The germline CDR1 and CDR2 sequences are MDHEN and SYDVKM. V shed 1 base and J 5 bases; nucleotides not matched to a gene: 6. Authors' methods: Filtering differed since immunoSEQ provided only junctions, with no quality scores. The method was immunoSEQ multiplex PCR; TCRdb's version includes in-frame clones alone and lacks a portion of them. V, J and clone size are taken as reported in that table, and D and trimming were inferred from the DNA itself. Here the sample spans over 2,000,000 clones, just under 95% being singletons. This receptor was obtained from a man aged 18-30 years in good health. Some clones in this sample may be carry-over from other donors' samples. The chain has TRBV28 and TRBJ2-7; TRBD1 agrees at 9 bases. The sample taken for sequencing was naive CD8+ T cells from PBMCs. The CDR3 sequence is CASSLLGQGSHEQYF. The CDR3 DNA follows: TGTGCCAGCAGTTTATTAGGACAGGGGTCGCACGAGCAGTACTTC.